This T cell receptor beta chain was captured in a study of T cells in Graves' hyperthyroidism and ophthalmopathy. This clonotype was seen many times. The investigators amplified TCR beta CDR3 regions from RNA transcripts. The HTBI set primed first-round TCR CDR3 RT-PCR. TCRdb passed the multiplex PCR reads through MiXCR, listing each CDR3 protein once. The table lists some 460,000 distinct CDR3 sequences, approximately 14% of them singletons. Stable Graves' hyperthyroidism meant no ophthalmopathy progression within 18 months. The CDR3 runs to 16 residues. V lost 3 bases and J lost 0, with 14 bases in between. CDR1 is SGHRS and CDR2 is YFSETQ in the germline V gene.

The chain carries TRBV5-1 and TRBJ2-3; D remains unclear. This clonotype was obtained from a woman aged 18-29 years with Graves' hyperthyroidism. Material: blood. This CDR3 is CASSSGLGRSTDTQYF. The CDR3 region has the DNA TGCGCCAGCAGCTCCGGTCTAGGCAGGAGCACAGATACGCAGTATTTT.